This is a list of T cell receptor beta chains from one sample in a study of blood T cells in healthy people across ages. TCRdb itself ran the 5' RACE reads through MiXCR, one entry per CDR3 protein. The profile shows over 950,000 distinct CDR3 sequences, just over 50% of them singletons. Sequenced material: blood. The source of these receptors is a woman aged 55-70 years in good health. CDR3s include the opening cysteine and the closing phenylalanine or tryptophan. The D gene is left open where the match is weak. Rows give clone size only sometimes, using once, few, many, or a class for an expanded clone.

v_call: TRBV6-1; j_call: TRBJ1-2; clone_size: -; d_call: -; cdr3_nt: TGTGCCAGCAGCCTTCCTGGGAGAGCCTATGGCTACACCTTC; cdr3_aa: CASSLPGRAYGYTF
v_call: TRBV12-3/TRBV12-4; j_call: TRBJ2-3; clone_size: -; d_call: -; cdr3_nt: TGTGCCAGCAGTTCGCAGAGGCCGTTTGGCACAGATACGCAGTATTTT; cdr3_aa: CASSSQRPFGTDTQYF
v_call: TRBV20-1; j_call: TRBJ2-7; clone_size: -; d_call: -; cdr3_nt: TGCAGTGTAGGCGCACTGACACTTGGTGAGCAGTACTTC; cdr3_aa: CSVGALTLGEQYF
v_call: TRBV10-1; j_call: TRBJ1-4; clone_size: -; d_call: -; cdr3_nt: TGCGCCAGCTCCTATAACGGTGAAAAACTGTTTTTT; cdr3_aa: CASSYNGEKLFF
v_call: TRBV28; j_call: TRBJ2-7; clone_size: -; d_call: TRBD1; cdr3_nt: TGTGCCAGCAGTGTGGGACAGGCCTTCTACGAGCAGTACTTC; cdr3_aa: CASSVGQAFYEQYF
v_call: TRBV27; j_call: TRBJ2-7; clone_size: -; d_call: -; cdr3_nt: TGTGCCAGCAGCCGAGGGGGGGTCTCCTACAATGAGCAGTACTTC; cdr3_aa: CASSRGGVSYNEQYF
v_call: TRBV29-1; j_call: TRBJ1-5; clone_size: -; d_call: -; cdr3_nt: TGCAGCGCCAAAGACCCGAGGGCAGGGTCCTATAGCAATCAGCCCCAGCATTTT; cdr3_aa: CSAKDPRAGSYSNQPQHF
v_call: TRBV29-1; j_call: TRBJ2-1; clone_size: few; d_call: -; cdr3_nt: TGCAGCGTTTGGTCAGGCACTGAGGATGAGCAGTTCTTC; cdr3_aa: CSVWSGTEDEQFF
v_call: TRBV14; j_call: TRBJ2-7; clone_size: -; d_call: -; cdr3_nt: TGTGCCAGCAGCCTAGCGGAAAGCTCCTACGAGCAGTACTTC; cdr3_aa: CASSLAESSYEQYF
v_call: TRBV2; j_call: TRBJ2-5; clone_size: -; d_call: -; cdr3_nt: TGTGCCAGCAGGGGAGGACAGTACAATGAGCAGTACTTC; cdr3_aa: CASRGGQYNEQYF
v_call: TRBV5-1; j_call: TRBJ2-3; clone_size: few; d_call: -; cdr3_nt: TGCGCCAGCAGCCCGCCGACAGGAGCAGATACGCAGTATTTT; cdr3_aa: CASSPPTGADTQYF
v_call: TRBV5-6; j_call: TRBJ1-2; clone_size: -; d_call: -; cdr3_nt: TGTGCCAGCAGTCCTGACATCTACTATGGCTACACCTTC; cdr3_aa: CASSPDIYYGYTF
v_call: TRBV29-1; j_call: TRBJ2-1; clone_size: few; d_call: TRBD2; cdr3_nt: TGCAGCGTTGTGTGGATCGGGACTAGCGGGAGTAGCTCCTACAATGAGCAGTTCTTC; cdr3_aa: CSVVWIGTSGSSSYNEQFF
v_call: TRBV27; j_call: TRBJ1-2; clone_size: -; d_call: TRBD1; cdr3_nt: TGTGCCAGCGGTTTAACGGGGACAGGGGAAGGTCTACAAGGCTACACCTTC; cdr3_aa: CASGLTGTGEGLQGYTF
v_call: TRBV6-1; j_call: TRBJ1-2; clone_size: -; d_call: -; cdr3_nt: TGTGCCAGCAGTGGTTTACCCCAGGGAGGCTACACCTTC; cdr3_aa: CASSGLPQGGYTF
v_call: TRBV29-1; j_call: TRBJ2-5; clone_size: -; d_call: TRBD2; cdr3_nt: TGCAGCGTAGCCGGGGGGGAAGAGACCCAGTACTTC; cdr3_aa: CSVAGGEETQYF
v_call: TRBV10-3; j_call: TRBJ2-7; clone_size: -; d_call: TRBD2; cdr3_nt: TGTGCCATCAGTGACCCGGGACTACCCGTCTACGAGCAGTACTTC; cdr3_aa: CAISDPGLPVYEQYF
v_call: TRBV4-3; j_call: TRBJ1-6; clone_size: -; d_call: TRBD1; cdr3_nt: TGCGCCAGCAGCCAGCGGACAGGGGGCTCTTCACCCCTCCACTTT; cdr3_aa: CASSQRTGGSSPLHF
v_call: TRBV3-1; j_call: TRBJ1-1; clone_size: -; d_call: -; cdr3_nt: TGTGCCAGCAGCCACTCGGGGAGGGCGTACGGTACTGAAGCTTTCTTT; cdr3_aa: CASSHSGRAYGTEAFF
v_call: TRBV28; j_call: TRBJ2-5; clone_size: once; d_call: TRBD1; cdr3_nt: TGTGCCAGCAGTCCGGTGGGACAGCTCCAAGAGACCCAGTACTTC; cdr3_aa: CASSPVGQLQETQYF
v_call: TRBV5-6; j_call: TRBJ2-1; clone_size: -; d_call: -; cdr3_nt: TGTGCCAGCAGCTTGACCGATACTTCCTACAATGAGCAGTTCTTC; cdr3_aa: CASSLTDTSYNEQFF
v_call: TRBV28; j_call: TRBJ2-1; clone_size: -; d_call: -; cdr3_nt: TGTGCCAGCAGTTTATATGCAGGGGTAGCCAATGAGCAGTTCTTC; cdr3_aa: CASSLYAGVANEQFF
v_call: TRBV12-3/TRBV12-4; j_call: TRBJ2-6; clone_size: -; d_call: -; cdr3_nt: TGTGCCAGCAGCGGGGGTATATCTGGGGCCAACGTCCTGACTTTC; cdr3_aa: CASSGGISGANVLTF
v_call: TRBV20-1; j_call: TRBJ2-4; clone_size: -; d_call: -; cdr3_nt: TGCAGTGCTAGGCCCGGGGGCGAGTATGTGTACTTC; cdr3_aa: CSARPGGEYVYF
v_call: TRBV20-1; j_call: TRBJ2-3; clone_size: once; d_call: TRBD2; cdr3_nt: TGCAGTGCTAGAGATCTGGCGGGAGCCGTAGCAGATACGCAGTATTTT; cdr3_aa: CSARDLAGAVADTQYF
v_call: TRBV7-2; j_call: TRBJ2-3; clone_size: few; d_call: -; cdr3_nt: TGTGCCAGCAGCTTACGGAGAGGGGACGGCACAGATACGCAGTATTTT; cdr3_aa: CASSLRRGDGTDTQYF
v_call: TRBV7-2; j_call: TRBJ2-7; clone_size: few; d_call: TRBD2; cdr3_nt: TGTGCCAGCAGCTTGGAGGCTAGCGGGAGTGGTGAGCAGTACTTC; cdr3_aa: CASSLEASGSGEQYF
v_call: TRBV3-1; j_call: TRBJ2-5; clone_size: -; d_call: -; cdr3_nt: TGTGCCAGCAGCCACGACGTAGAGACCCGGTACTTC; cdr3_aa: CASSHDVETRYF
v_call: TRBV29-1; j_call: TRBJ2-5; clone_size: few; d_call: -; cdr3_nt: TGCAGCGCCGCGGACAGTAGGGAGACCCAGTACTTC; cdr3_aa: CSAADSRETQYF
v_call: TRBV5-1; j_call: TRBJ2-7; clone_size: -; d_call: TRBD2; cdr3_nt: TGCGCCAGCAGCGTACAACCGGGACTAGAAGGGGAGCAGTACTTC; cdr3_aa: CASSVQPGLEGEQYF
v_call: TRBV9; j_call: TRBJ1-5; clone_size: -; d_call: TRBD1; cdr3_nt: TGTGCCAGCAGCGCCAGGGGGGCCCAGCATTTT; cdr3_aa: CASSARGAQHF
v_call: TRBV10-3; j_call: TRBJ2-5; clone_size: -; d_call: -; cdr3_nt: TGTGCCATCAGAGACAAACCCCAAGAGACCCAGTACTTC; cdr3_aa: CAIRDKPQETQYF
v_call: TRBV29-1; j_call: TRBJ1-1; clone_size: -; d_call: -; cdr3_nt: TGCAGCGTTGGGACCCTCTCAAAGATGAACACTGAGGCTTTCTTT; cdr3_aa: CSVGTLSKMNTEAFF
v_call: TRBV4-1; j_call: TRBJ2-1; clone_size: -; d_call: -; cdr3_nt: TGCGCCAGCAGCCAAGAGGCTAGCAGATTATACAATGAGCAGTTCTTC; cdr3_aa: CASSQEASRLYNEQFF
v_call: TRBV20-1; j_call: TRBJ2-1; clone_size: -; d_call: TRBD2; cdr3_nt: TGCAGTGCGTTACTAGCGGGAGGGCACGGTGAGCAGTTCTTC; cdr3_aa: CSALLAGGHGEQFF
v_call: TRBV15; j_call: TRBJ2-5; clone_size: -; d_call: TRBD1; cdr3_nt: TGTGCCACCAGCAGAGATGTCCGACAGGGGATGGTGACCCAGTACTTC; cdr3_aa: CATSRDVRQGMVTQYF
v_call: TRBV11-2; j_call: TRBJ2-3; clone_size: -; d_call: -; cdr3_nt: TGTGCCAGCAGCTTAGGTAGCGGAGGGGGGGCAGATACGCAGTATTTT; cdr3_aa: CASSLGSGGGADTQYF
v_call: TRBV13; j_call: TRBJ1-2; clone_size: few; d_call: TRBD1; cdr3_nt: TGTGCCAGCAGCCCCCGCCTTTCCCGGGACAGGGGGCGATACGATGGCTACACCTTC; cdr3_aa: CASSPRLSRDRGRYDGYTF
v_call: TRBV28; j_call: TRBJ2-6; clone_size: -; d_call: TRBD1; cdr3_nt: TGTGCCAGCAGCCCCGTCCTGGGACAGGGGGCCCGAAGCTCTGGGGCCAACGTCCTGACTTTC; cdr3_aa: CASSPVLGQGARSSGANVLTF
v_call: TRBV7-2; j_call: TRBJ2-7; clone_size: -; d_call: TRBD1; cdr3_nt: TGTGCCAGCAGCTTAAGCAGGACAGGGGGATCAAGCTCCTACGAGCAGTACTTC; cdr3_aa: CASSLSRTGGSSSYEQYF
v_call: TRBV3-1; j_call: TRBJ2-4; clone_size: few; d_call: TRBD2; cdr3_nt: TGTGCCAGCAGCCAAGAGGGAGGGAGGTTGGCCAAAAACATTCAGTACTTC; cdr3_aa: CASSQEGGRLAKNIQYF
v_call: TRBV20-1; j_call: TRBJ2-7; clone_size: once; d_call: -; cdr3_nt: TGCAGTGCATTGAAGCGCGGCAGCAACCCGGGCGAACTACGCCCCGGGGGCGAGCAGTACTTC; cdr3_aa: CSALKRGSNPGELRPGGEQYF
v_call: TRBV28; j_call: TRBJ2-4; clone_size: -; d_call: TRBD2; cdr3_nt: TGTGCCAGCAGTTTATGGGCGGGAGTCTCCAAAAACATTCAGTACTTC; cdr3_aa: CASSLWAGVSKNIQYF
v_call: TRBV20-1; j_call: TRBJ2-7; clone_size: -; d_call: -; cdr3_nt: TGCAGTGCTAGAGATTACTCACAGGGATACGAGCAGTACTTC; cdr3_aa: CSARDYSQGYEQYF
v_call: TRBV27; j_call: TRBJ1-6; clone_size: -; d_call: -; cdr3_nt: TGTGCCAGTCAGACCCTGGCACCACGTAATTCACCCCTCCACTTT; cdr3_aa: CASQTLAPRNSPLHF